This T cell receptor beta chain was observed in a study of patients and donors after allogeneic stem cell transplantation. This CDR3 contains 15 residues. Germline CDR1 reads SGDLS; CDR2 reads YYNGEE. V was pared by 4 bases and J by 5 bases, with 10 bases of the junction left unmatched. One entry per CDR3 protein results from TCRdb running MiXCR on the RT-PCR reads. This repertoire shows 900,000 to 1,000,000 distinct CDR3 sequences, about 20% found once; its top ten account for around 6%. This receptor was taken from a human donor who was either an allogeneic HSCT recipient or a stem cell or donor lymphocyte infusion donor (not recorded which). It is not recorded whose cells these are; they may come from a transplant donor. The chain combines TRBV9 with TRBJ2-7; 9 bases are a match to TRBD1. Material for sequencing was blood, either unsorted or a sorted T cell fraction (not recorded which). The CDR3 spells CASSQADRGSHEQYF. Written as DNA, the CDR3 is TGTGCCAGCAGCCAAGCGGACAGGGGATCCCACGAGCAGTACTTC.